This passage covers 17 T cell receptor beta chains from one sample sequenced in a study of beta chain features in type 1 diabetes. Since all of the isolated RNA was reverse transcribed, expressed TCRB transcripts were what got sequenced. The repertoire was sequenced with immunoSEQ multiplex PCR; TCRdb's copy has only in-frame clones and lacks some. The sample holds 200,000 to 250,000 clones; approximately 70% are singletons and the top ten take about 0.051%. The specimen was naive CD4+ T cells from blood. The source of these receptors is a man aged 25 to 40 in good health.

CDR3: CAWSVSQPSTDTQYF. DNA for the CDR3: TGTGCCTGGAGTGTAAGCCAACCTAGCACAGATACGCAGTATTTT. The chain links TRBV30 to TRBJ2-3; D is unresolved. CDR1 and CDR2 from the germline V gene are GTSNPN and SVGIG (reference sequence). The V end lost 0 bases, the J end lost 0 bases, and 10 bases lay between the germline ends. The CDR3 covers 15 residues.

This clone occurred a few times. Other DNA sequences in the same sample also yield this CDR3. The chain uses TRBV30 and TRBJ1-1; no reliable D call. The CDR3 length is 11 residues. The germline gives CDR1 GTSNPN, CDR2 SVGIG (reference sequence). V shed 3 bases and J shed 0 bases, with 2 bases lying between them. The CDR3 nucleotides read TGTGCCTGGAGACTGAACACTGAAGCTTTCTTT. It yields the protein CAWRLNTEAFF.

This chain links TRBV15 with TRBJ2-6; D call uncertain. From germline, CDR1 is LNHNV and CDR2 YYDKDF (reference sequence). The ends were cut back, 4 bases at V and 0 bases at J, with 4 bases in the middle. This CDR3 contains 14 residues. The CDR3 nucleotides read TGTGCCACCAGCAAGAGCTCTGGGGCCAACGTCCTGACTTTC. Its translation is CATSKSSGANVLTF. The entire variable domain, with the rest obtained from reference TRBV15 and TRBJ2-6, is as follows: DAMVIQNPRYQVTQFGKPVTLSCSQTLNHNVMYWYQQKSSQAPKLLFHYYDKDFNNEADTPDNFQSRRPNTSFCFLDIRSPGLGDTAMYLCATSKSSGANVLTFGAGSRLTVL.

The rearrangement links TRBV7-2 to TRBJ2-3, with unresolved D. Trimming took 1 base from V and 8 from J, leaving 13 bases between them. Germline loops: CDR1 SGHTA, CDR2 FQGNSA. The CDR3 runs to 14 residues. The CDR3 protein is CASSLEHLVGTQYF. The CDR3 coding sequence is TGTGCCAGCAGCTTAGAGCACCTGGTCGGTACGCAGTATTTT.

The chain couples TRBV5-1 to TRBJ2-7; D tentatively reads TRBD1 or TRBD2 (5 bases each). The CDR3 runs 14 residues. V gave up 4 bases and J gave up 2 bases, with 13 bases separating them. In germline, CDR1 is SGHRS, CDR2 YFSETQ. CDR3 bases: TGCGCCAGCAGCCTAACGGGGCTAACCTACGAGCAGTACTTC. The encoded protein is CASSLTGLTYEQYF. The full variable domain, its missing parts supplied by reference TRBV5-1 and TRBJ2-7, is KAGVTQTPRYLIKTRGQQVTLSCSPISGHRSVSWYQQTPGQGLQFLFEYFSETQRNKGNFPGRFSGRQFSNSRSEMNVSTLELGDSALYLCASSLTGLTYEQYFGPGTRLTVT.

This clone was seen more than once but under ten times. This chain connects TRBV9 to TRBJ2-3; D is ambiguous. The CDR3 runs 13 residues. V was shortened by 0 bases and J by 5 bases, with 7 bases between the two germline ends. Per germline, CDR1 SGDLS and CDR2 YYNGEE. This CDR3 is CASSVALGDTQYF. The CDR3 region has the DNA TGTGCCAGCAGCGTAGCTCTTGGAGATACGCAGTATTTT.

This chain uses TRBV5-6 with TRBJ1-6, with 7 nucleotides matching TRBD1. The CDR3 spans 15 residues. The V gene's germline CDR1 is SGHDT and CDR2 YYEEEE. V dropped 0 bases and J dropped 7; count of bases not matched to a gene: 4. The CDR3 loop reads CASSLVPGGNSPLHF. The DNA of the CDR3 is TGTGCCAGCAGCTTGGTGCCAGGGGGGAATTCACCCCTCCACTTT.

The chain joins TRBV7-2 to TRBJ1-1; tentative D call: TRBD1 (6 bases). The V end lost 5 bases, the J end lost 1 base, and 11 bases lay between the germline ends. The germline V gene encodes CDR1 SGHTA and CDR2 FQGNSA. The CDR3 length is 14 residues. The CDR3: CASSPQGQNTEAFF. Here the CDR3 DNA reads TGTGCCAGCAGCCCACAGGGCCAGAACACTGAAGCTTTCTTT.

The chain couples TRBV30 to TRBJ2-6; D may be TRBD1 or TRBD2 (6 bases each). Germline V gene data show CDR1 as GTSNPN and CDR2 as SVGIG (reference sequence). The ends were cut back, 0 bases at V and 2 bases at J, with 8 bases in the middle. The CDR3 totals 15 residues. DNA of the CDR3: TGTGCCTGGAGTGTAGGGGGGCCTGGGGCCAACGTCCTGACTTTC. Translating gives CAWSVGGPGANVLTF.

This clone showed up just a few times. Written as DNA, the CDR3 is TGTGCCTGGAGTGCGGCTAGAGCGATCAATGAGCAGTTCTTC. Protein sequence: CAWSAARAINEQFF. The V call is TRBV30, the J call TRBJ2-1; D gene uncertain. The CDR3 length is 14 residues. V lost 1 base and J lost 6, with 13 bases in between. The germline CDR1 and CDR2 sequences are GTSNPN and SVGIG (reference sequence).

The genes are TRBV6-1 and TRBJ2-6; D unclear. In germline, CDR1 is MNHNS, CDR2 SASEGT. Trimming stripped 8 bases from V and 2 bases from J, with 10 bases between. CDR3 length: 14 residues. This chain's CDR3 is CASGSAPGANVLTF. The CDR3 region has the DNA TGTGCCAGCGGTTCGGCCCCTGGGGCCAACGTCCTGACTTTC.

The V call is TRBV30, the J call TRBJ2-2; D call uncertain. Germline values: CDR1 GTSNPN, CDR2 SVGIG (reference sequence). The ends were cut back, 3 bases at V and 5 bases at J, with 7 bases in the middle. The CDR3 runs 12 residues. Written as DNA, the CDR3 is TGTGCCTGGAGAGGACCAACCGGGGAGCTGTTTTTT. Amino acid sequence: CAWRGPTGELFF.

The CDR3 loop reads CATSIETGVAQETQYF. The CDR3 region has the DNA TGTGCCACCAGCATAGAGACAGGGGTGGCGCAAGAGACCCAGTACTTC. The chain employs TRBV15 and TRBJ2-5; 8 bases align to TRBD1. V shed 4 bases and J 2 bases; nucleotides not matched to a gene: 9. This CDR3 has 16 amino acids. Germline V lookup: CDR1 LNHNV, CDR2 YYDKDF (reference sequence).

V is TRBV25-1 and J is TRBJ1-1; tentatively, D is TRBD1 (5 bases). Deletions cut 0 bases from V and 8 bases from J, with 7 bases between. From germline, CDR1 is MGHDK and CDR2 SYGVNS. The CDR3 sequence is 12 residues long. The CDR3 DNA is TGTGCCAGCAGTGAATATCCAGGGGAAGCTTTCTTT. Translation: CASSEYPGEAFF.

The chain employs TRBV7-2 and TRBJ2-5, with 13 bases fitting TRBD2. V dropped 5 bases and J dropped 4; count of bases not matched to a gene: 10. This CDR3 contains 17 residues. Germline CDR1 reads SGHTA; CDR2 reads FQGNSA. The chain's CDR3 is CASSPTSGGASRETQYF. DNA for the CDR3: TGTGCCAGCAGCCCTACTAGCGGGGGGGCCTCAAGAGAGACCCAGTACTTC.

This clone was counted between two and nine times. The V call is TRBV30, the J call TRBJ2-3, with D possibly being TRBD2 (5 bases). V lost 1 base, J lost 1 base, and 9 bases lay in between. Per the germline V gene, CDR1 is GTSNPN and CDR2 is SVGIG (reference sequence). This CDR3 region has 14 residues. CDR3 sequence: CAWSDVGGTDTQYF. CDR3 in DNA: TGTGCCTGGAGTGACGTCGGGGGCACAGATACGCAGTATTTT.

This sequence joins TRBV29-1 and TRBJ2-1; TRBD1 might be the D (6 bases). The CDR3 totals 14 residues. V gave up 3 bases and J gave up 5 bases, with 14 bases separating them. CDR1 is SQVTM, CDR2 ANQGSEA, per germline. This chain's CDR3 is CSVEYRERHNEQFF. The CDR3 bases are TGCAGCGTTGAGTACAGGGAAAGGCACAATGAGCAGTTCTTC.